These 17 T cell receptor beta chains originate from one sample sequenced in a study of T cells in tumors after PD-1 blockade. Data came from immunoSEQ multiplex PCR; TCRdb stores just in-frame clones and leaves some out. The sample holds 4,500 to 5,000 clones, roughly three fifths seen once. The sequenced sample was tumor tissue, obtained after anti-PD-1 treatment. The receptor set was obtained from a human donor with basal cell carcinoma.

The chain is built from TRBV30 and TRBJ1-1; maybe TRBD1 (5 bases). Germline CDR1 is GTSNPN and CDR2 is SVGIG (reference sequence). This CDR3 has 14 residues. The germline V and J ends were trimmed by 3 bases and 1 base, with 12 bases remaining between them. DNA of the CDR3: TGTGCCTGGAGGTGGGGCCCGTCGAACACTGAAGCTTTCTTT. This encodes CAWRWGPSNTEAFF.

This sequence joins TRBV19 and TRBJ1-1; no clear D. Germline CDR1 and CDR2: LNHDA and SQIVND (reference sequence). This CDR3 is built from 16 residues. V was shortened by 2 bases and J by 0 bases, with 13 bases between the two germline ends. The CDR3 loop is CASSIRRVLVNTEAFF. CDR3 coding DNA: TGTGCCAGTAGTATAAGGCGGGTGCTGGTGAACACTGAAGCTTTCTTT.

This sequence joins TRBV7-2 and TRBJ2-3, with TRBD2 identical over 11 bases. CDR1 is SGHTA and CDR2 is FQGNSA in the germline V gene. The CDR3 spans 15 residues. V was pared by 8 bases and J by 5 bases, with 9 bases of the junction left unmatched. The CDR3, as DNA: TGTGCCAGCGCATTAGCGGGGGGGCCAAGAGATACGCAGTATTTT. Translated, it gives CASALAGGPRDTQYF.

This clone came up a few times. This chain uses TRBV12-3 or TRBV12-4 with TRBJ2-1; the D gene could be TRBD1 or TRBD2 (5 bases each). V was clipped by 8 bases and J by 9 bases, with 14 bases between them. The CDR3 covers 12 residues. The CDR3 DNA is TGTGCCAGCCGCCCCGGGGCAGGTGAGCAGTTCTTC. Translated, it gives CASRPGAGEQFF.

The J gene is TRBJ2-3, the V gene TRBV2; no reliable D call. Germline loops: CDR1 SNHLY, CDR2 FYNNEI. This CDR3 has 14 residues. V was clipped by 6 bases and J by 6 bases, with 16 bases between them. The CDR3 region has the DNA TGTGCCAGCAGGCCCCGCGGCGCGACGGATACGCAGTATTTT. This gives the protein CASRPRGATDTQYF. Complete variable domain (other parts from reference TRBV2 and TRBJ2-3): EPEVTQTPSHQVTQMGQEVILRCVPISNHLYFYWYRQILGQKVEFLVSFYNNEISEKSEIFDDQFSVERPDGSNFTLKIRSTKLEDSAMYFCASRPRGATDTQYFGPGTRLTVL.

This clone was observed a handful of times. J is TRBJ1-2 and V is TRBV29-1; TRBD1 agrees at 9 bases. V shed 6 bases and J 8 bases; nucleotides not matched to a gene: 7. Germline V gene sequence: CDR1 SQVTM, CDR2 ANQGSEA. The CDR3 length is 12 residues. CDR3 nucleotides: TGCAGCGTGTGGACAGGGGAAGGCGGCTACACCTTC. Its protein product is CSVWTGEGGYTF. The whole variable domain, filled in from reference TRBV29-1 and TRBJ1-2, reads SAVISQKPSRDICQRGTSLTIQCQVDSQVTMMFWYRQQPGQSLTLIATANQGSEATYESGFVIDKFPISRPNLTFSTLTVSNMSPEDSSIYLCSVWTGEGGYTFGSGTRLTVV.

This clone was seen just once. The genes are TRBV9 and TRBJ1-4; weak D call: TRBD1 (5 bases). There are 16 residues in the CDR3. V dropped 5 bases and J dropped 0 bases, with 14 bases sitting between them. The germline gives CDR1 SGDLS, CDR2 YYNGEE. The CDR3 nucleotides read TGTGCCAGCAGTTTGGCAGGGACGGCAACTAATGAAAAACTGTTTTTT. This encodes CASSLAGTATNEKLFF.

The rearrangement links TRBV7-8 to TRBJ1-6, with D perhaps TRBD1 (6 bases). The CDR3 is made up of 15 amino acids. Trimming stripped 3 bases from V and 5 bases from J, with 11 bases between. In germline, CDR1 is SGHVS, CDR2 FQNEAQ. The CDR3 DNA reads as TGTGCCAGCAGCTTCTCGACAGGCAATAATTCACCCCTCCACTTT. Protein sequence: CASSFSTGNNSPLHF.

This clone showed up just once. This chain links TRBV6-2 or TRBV6-3 with TRBJ2-5, with 7 positions matching TRBD2. This CDR3 is 14 amino acids long. From germline, CDR1 is MNHEY and CDR2 SVGEGT. V dropped 6 bases and J dropped 1; count of bases not matched to a gene: 5. Here the CDR3 reads CASSPWGGQETQYF. The CDR3 DNA follows: TGTGCCAGCAGCCCCTGGGGGGGCCAAGAGACCCAGTACTTC.

This clone is deemed medium-sized. The chain has TRBV5-1 and TRBJ2-1; the D gene is possibly TRBD1 (6 bases). This CDR3 has 15 amino acids. V gave up 6 bases and J gave up 4 bases, with 17 bases separating them. CDR1 is SGHRS and CDR2 is YFSETQ in the germline V gene. The CDR3 nucleotides read TGCGCCAGCACACCCGACGGACAGATATACAATGAGCAGTTCTTC. This sequence encodes CASTPDGQIYNEQFF.

The CDR3 DNA reads TGTGCCAGCAGCCATCCGACAGGGCGGACCGGGGAGCTGTTTTTT. Residues: CASSHPTGRTGELFF. The chain uses TRBV16 and TRBJ2-2; 7 bases are shared with TRBD1. V lost 3 bases to trimming and J lost 5 bases; unmatched junction nucleotides: 6. Looked up from germline, CDR1 is KGHSY and CDR2 is FQNENV. This CDR3 has 15 amino acids.

This rearrangement joins TRBV19 to TRBJ2-2; 10 bases map to TRBD2. Trimming took 10 bases from V and 6 from J; bases not matched to a gene: 11. CDR3 size: 15 residues. CDR1 and CDR2 (germline): LNHDA, SQIVND (reference sequence). CDR3 sequence reads: CANQGLAGESGELFF. DNA of the CDR3: TGTGCCAATCAGGGCCTAGCGGGAGAATCCGGGGAGCTGTTTTTT. Full variable domain (missing parts from reference TRBV19 and TRBJ2-2): DGGITQSPKYLFRKEGQNVTLSCEQNLNHDAMYWYRQDPGQGLRLIYYSQIVNDFQKGDIAEGYSVSREKKESFPLTVTSAQKNPTAFYLCANQGLAGESGELFFGEGSRLTVL.

V usage is TRBV29-1 and J usage is TRBJ2-7; the match to TRBD1 covers 11 bases. Per the germline V gene, CDR1 is SQVTM and CDR2 is ANQGSEA. There are 13 residues in the CDR3. The J segment lost 3 bases and the V segment lost 7 bases, leaving 5 bases of the junction unmatched. The DNA of the CDR3 is TGCAGCGCTGGGGGGACAGGGGGCTACGAGCAGTACTTC. Translating it yields CSAGGTGGYEQYF.

This CDR3 reads CASSFWGLAGKQETQYF. The CDR3 DNA reads TGTGCCAGCAGTTTCTGGGGTTTAGCGGGGAAACAAGAGACCCAGTACTTC. The rearrangement uses TRBV5-5 and TRBJ2-5; 8 bases match TRBD2. The ends lost 5 bases at V and 2 bases at J; junction bases unmatched: 14. This CDR3 has 17 amino acids. Germline V gives CDR1 SGHKS, CDR2 YYEKEE (reference sequence).

The chain is built from TRBV25-1 and TRBJ1-1; D gene unclear. With 5 bases removed from V and 1 base from J, the gap between germline ends came to 5 bases. The CDR3 is 12 residues long. CDR1 MGHDK and CDR2 SYGVNS come from the germline V gene. The CDR3 DNA is TGTGCCAGCAGTTCTCCGAACACTGAAGCTTTCTTT. As protein: CASSSPNTEAFF.

The chain recombines TRBV11-1 with TRBJ2-7; possible D gene TRBD2, 5 bases. The CDR3 consists of 13 residues. Per germline, CDR1 SGHAT and CDR2 FQDESV (reference sequence). Trimming removed 5 bases from V and 6 bases from J, with 14 bases in between. CDR3 protein: CASSPVPGSEQYF. In DNA form, the CDR3 reads TGTGCCAGCAGCCCAGTCCCGGGGTCCGAGCAGTACTTC.

Turning to this clone: The same CDR3 also results from other DNA sequences found in this sample. CDR3 in DNA: TGTGCCAGCAGCTTAGGGGGCGCGGTAGCGGGACCGGGGGGGGAGCTGTTTTTT. Translated: CASSLGGAVAGPGGELFF. The gene calls are TRBV11-2 and TRBJ2-2, with 8 bases aligning to TRBD2. The germline CDR1 and CDR2 sequences are SGHAT and FQNNGV. The CDR3 is 18 residues long. With 1 base clipped from V and 8 bases from J, the junction kept 15 bases outside the gene matches. The whole variable domain, filled in from reference TRBV11-2 and TRBJ2-2, reads EAGVAQSPRYKIIEKRQSVAFWCNPISGHATLYWYQQILGQGPKLLIQFQNNGVVDDSQLPKDRFSAERLKGVDSTLKIQPAKLEDSAVYLCASSLGGAVAGPGGELFFGEGSRLTVL.